These T cell receptor beta chains were read from a single sample in a study of T cell changes during pregnancy in multiple sclerosis. Here immunoSEQ multiplex PCR was the method, and the copy in TCRdb shows in-frame clones only, minus some. Of approximately 83,000 clones listed, over 85% are singletons. The material was peripheral blood, obtained in the first trimester of pregnancy. Receptor source: a female donor with multiple sclerosis, enrolled in a pregnancy study. Both conserved end residues are part of each CDR3. A D gene is named only where the DNA matches it firmly. A clone size is listed for some rows: how often the clone was seen (once, few, many), or a class if it is expanded.

CDR3nt: TGTGCCAGCACCACGGGACAGGGAAGCAACTATGGCTACACCTTC; CDR3aa: CASTTGQGSNYGYTF; v_gene: TRBV6-5; j_gene: TRBJ1-2; abundance: .; d_gene: TRBD1
CDR3nt: TGCGCCAGCAGCTCCCCCAATACGCAGTATTTT; CDR3aa: CASSSPNTQYF; v_gene: TRBV5-1; j_gene: TRBJ2-3; abundance: once; d_gene: .
CDR3nt: TGTGCTAGCAGCTTCGGTGCGGGGGGCCGCACAGATACGCAGTATTTT; CDR3aa: CASSFGAGGRTDTQYF; v_gene: TRBV7-7; j_gene: TRBJ2-3; abundance: .; d_gene: TRBD2
CDR3nt: TGTGCCAGCAGCCAAGATATCTCCCCGGGGTACTCCTACGAGCAGTACTTC; CDR3aa: CASSQDISPGYSYEQYF; v_gene: TRBV14; j_gene: TRBJ2-7; abundance: .; d_gene: .
CDR3nt: TGTGCCAGTAGTTTTCAGGGGGCTTTACCCGGGGAGCTGTTTTTT; CDR3aa: CASSFQGALPGELFF; v_gene: TRBV19; j_gene: TRBJ2-2; abundance: once; d_gene: TRBD1
CDR3nt: TGTGCCAGCAGCGAGACTAGCCCAGATACGCAGTATTTT; CDR3aa: CASSETSPDTQYF; v_gene: TRBV7-8; j_gene: TRBJ2-3; abundance: .; d_gene: TRBD2
CDR3nt: TGTGCCAGCAGCTTGGCGGGGGGTAACACGCAGTATTTT; CDR3aa: CASSLAGGNTQYF; v_gene: TRBV7-6; j_gene: TRBJ2-3; abundance: .; d_gene: TRBD2
CDR3nt: TGTGCCAGCAGCCTATCGGGGGACTCTGGAAACACCATATATTTT; CDR3aa: CASSLSGDSGNTIYF; v_gene: TRBV7-3; j_gene: TRBJ1-3; abundance: .; d_gene: .
CDR3nt: TGTGCCAGCAGCCGAGGACAGGGTGGAGGTGGACTGTTTTTT; CDR3aa: CASSRGQGGGGLFF; v_gene: TRBV7-9; j_gene: TRBJ1-4; abundance: .; d_gene: TRBD1
CDR3nt: TGTGCCAGCAGCTTAGGCAGGACAGGCCCTAGCTCCTACAATGAGCAGTTCTTC; CDR3aa: CASSLGRTGPSSYNEQFF; v_gene: TRBV13; j_gene: TRBJ2-1; abundance: .; d_gene: TRBD1
CDR3nt: TGTGCCAGCAGCATCTCCCCTGTAGCGGGGGCCGGGGAGCTGTTTTTT; CDR3aa: CASSISPVAGAGELFF; v_gene: TRBV4-2; j_gene: TRBJ2-2; abundance: .; d_gene: TRBD2
CDR3nt: TGTGCCAGCAGCTCGGACACCAGAAGGGTCTACGAGCAGTACTTC; CDR3aa: CASSSDTRRVYEQYF; v_gene: TRBV7-9; j_gene: TRBJ2-7; abundance: .; d_gene: .
CDR3nt: TGTGCCAGCAGCTTCACTAGCCCGAATGAGCAGTTCTTC; CDR3aa: CASSFTSPNEQFF; v_gene: TRBV5-6; j_gene: TRBJ2-1; abundance: .; d_gene: .
CDR3nt: TGTGCCAGCAGAATCCGGGGTTCTCCCGCCACTGAAGCTTTCTTT; CDR3aa: CASRIRGSPATEAFF; v_gene: TRBV5-4; j_gene: TRBJ1-1; abundance: .; d_gene: .
CDR3nt: TGCAGTGCGGGCCGGGGGCAGTTCTTC; CDR3aa: CSAGRGQFF; v_gene: TRBV20-1; j_gene: TRBJ2-1; abundance: .; d_gene: .
CDR3nt: TGCAGCGCAAAGCGGACAGGGTGGGGCAATGAGCAGTTCTTC; CDR3aa: CSAKRTGWGNEQFF; v_gene: TRBV29-1; j_gene: TRBJ2-1; abundance: .; d_gene: TRBD1
CDR3nt: TGTGCCAGCACTGACCCGTCACTCCCCCTAGCTGGCGCAGATACGCAGTATTTT; CDR3aa: CASTDPSLPLAGADTQYF; v_gene: TRBV2; j_gene: TRBJ2-3; abundance: .; d_gene: .
CDR3nt: TGTGCCAGCAGCTTAGTTTCTCCCCAAGAGACCCAGTACTTC; CDR3aa: CASSLVSPQETQYF; v_gene: TRBV13; j_gene: TRBJ2-5; abundance: .; d_gene: .
CDR3nt: TGTGCCAGCAGCTCAGGGTTCACCGGGGAGCTGTTTTTT; CDR3aa: CASSSGFTGELFF; v_gene: TRBV7-3; j_gene: TRBJ2-2; abundance: .; d_gene: .
CDR3nt: TGCGCCAGCAGCCACCCAGGGGACCTCCGGGCGAATGAGCAGTACTTC; CDR3aa: CASSHPGDLRANEQYF; v_gene: TRBV4-1; j_gene: TRBJ2-7; abundance: once; d_gene: .
CDR3nt: TGCGCCAGCAGCTTGGCGGGGGGCACAGATACGCAGTATTTT; CDR3aa: CASSLAGGTDTQYF; v_gene: TRBV5-1; j_gene: TRBJ2-3; abundance: .; d_gene: .
CDR3nt: TGCGCCACCACCATCGACAGCTACTCCTACAATGAGCAGTTCTTC; CDR3aa: CATTIDSYSYNEQFF; v_gene: TRBV10-2; j_gene: TRBJ2-1; abundance: .; d_gene: .
CDR3nt: TGTGCCAGCAGCTTTGGAGTCGGCCACACCTTC; CDR3aa: CASSFGVGHTF; v_gene: TRBV13; j_gene: TRBJ1-2; abundance: .; d_gene: .
CDR3nt: TGTGCCAGTCGAAAATCGGGGGGTGTGAACACCGGGGAGCTGTTTTTT; CDR3aa: CASRKSGGVNTGELFF; v_gene: TRBV19; j_gene: TRBJ2-2; abundance: .; d_gene: TRBD2
CDR3nt: TGTGCCAGCAGCATCGGGACAGGGACGAATGAGCAGTTCTTC; CDR3aa: CASSIGTGTNEQFF; v_gene: TRBV7-8; j_gene: TRBJ2-1; abundance: .; d_gene: TRBD1
CDR3nt: TGTGCCAGCAGTGACTCTTCTTCTACGGGGGGCACAGATACGCAGTATTTT; CDR3aa: CASSDSSSTGGTDTQYF; v_gene: TRBV6-4; j_gene: TRBJ2-3; abundance: .; d_gene: .
CDR3nt: TGTGCCATCAGTCCCGCTCGGGTAGCGGGATGGGAGCAGTTCTTC; CDR3aa: CAISPARVAGWEQFF; v_gene: TRBV10-3; j_gene: TRBJ2-1; abundance: .; d_gene: TRBD2
CDR3nt: TGTGCCAGCAGCCATCGCCAGGGGGCAACGGGGGAGCTGTTTTTT; CDR3aa: CASSHRQGATGELFF; v_gene: TRBV14; j_gene: TRBJ2-2; abundance: .; d_gene: TRBD1
CDR3nt: TGCGCCAGCAGCGCGACAGCACCTGCAACTAATGAAAAACTGTTTTTT; CDR3aa: CASSATAPATNEKLFF; v_gene: TRBV5-1; j_gene: TRBJ1-4; abundance: .; d_gene: .
CDR3nt: TGTGCCAGCAGCTCCGGATCGGGGGGGCTGGGTGGATACTTC; CDR3aa: CASSSGSGGLGGYF; v_gene: TRBV7-2; j_gene: TRBJ2-5; abundance: .; d_gene: TRBD2
CDR3nt: TGTGCCAGCAGCTTAGCGGGTGGGACAGGAGGAGCTTTCTTT; CDR3aa: CASSLAGGTGGAFF; v_gene: TRBV7-9; j_gene: TRBJ1-1; abundance: .; d_gene: TRBD1
CDR3nt: TGTGCCAGCAGTGGGTCCGGAACAGGGGTAAATAATTCACCCCTCCACTTT; CDR3aa: CASSGSGTGVNNSPLHF; v_gene: TRBV2; j_gene: TRBJ1-6; abundance: .; d_gene: TRBD1
CDR3nt: TGTGCCAGCAGCTCGACAGGGCCGGAAACAGATACGCAGTATTTT; CDR3aa: CASSSTGPETDTQYF; v_gene: TRBV13; j_gene: TRBJ2-3; abundance: .; d_gene: TRBD1
CDR3nt: TGTGCCATCAGTGCGACAGGGGGCTATGGCTACACCTTC; CDR3aa: CAISATGGYGYTF; v_gene: TRBV10-3; j_gene: TRBJ1-2; abundance: .; d_gene: TRBD1
CDR3nt: TGTGCCAGCAGTTTAGGCCCAGCGGGGGAGCAGTACTTC; CDR3aa: CASSLGPAGEQYF; v_gene: TRBV27; j_gene: TRBJ2-7; abundance: .; d_gene: TRBD2
CDR3nt: TGTGCCAGCAGCACAGGGACACGTAATCAGCCCCAGCATTTT; CDR3aa: CASSTGTRNQPQHF; v_gene: TRBV6-5; j_gene: TRBJ1-5; abundance: .; d_gene: .
CDR3nt: TGCACCAGGTCCCAGGGGCACTATGGCTACACCTTC; CDR3aa: CTRSQGHYGYTF; v_gene: TRBV1; j_gene: TRBJ1-2; abundance: .; d_gene: .
CDR3nt: TGCGCCAGCAGCTTGCAGCCGGGTCGGGAAGAGACCCAGTACTTC; CDR3aa: CASSLQPGREETQYF; v_gene: TRBV5-1; j_gene: TRBJ2-5; abundance: .; d_gene: .
CDR3nt: TGTGCCAGGATACAGGGCTCTGGGGCCAACGTCCTGACTTTC; CDR3aa: CARIQGSGANVLTF; v_gene: TRBV6-4; j_gene: TRBJ2-6; abundance: .; d_gene: .
CDR3nt: TGCGCCAGCAGTGAACTGCTCGGGGAGCTGTTTTTT; CDR3aa: CASSELLGELFF; v_gene: TRBV10-1; j_gene: TRBJ2-2; abundance: .; d_gene: .